One sample yielded the 8 T cell receptor beta chains listed below, sequenced in a study of OX40 agonist ivuxolimab in advanced cancers. Measured with immunoSEQ multiplex PCR; TCRdb has only the in-frame clones, and not every one. Seen here are about 160,000 clones, 90% to 95% observed once, and the top ten hold about 0.33%. Sequenced material: CD4+ or CD8+ T cells sorted from blood, taken in a trial of the OX40 agonist ivuxolimab. The receptors come from an adult with an advanced solid tumor such as melanoma, head and neck, liver or kidney cancer.

The rearrangement links TRBV28 to TRBJ2-5; D is unclear. CDR3 size: 15 residues. The germline V gene encodes CDR1 MDHEN and CDR2 SYDVKM. V was cut by 3 bases and J by 4 bases, with 15 bases left in between. The CDR3 spells CASSLPPSWGETQYF. The CDR3 DNA is TGTGCCAGCAGTTTGCCCCCTAGTTGGGGAGAGACCCAGTACTTC.

The V call is TRBV7-2, the J call TRBJ2-3, with TRBD2 identical over 13 bases. With V trimmed by 2 bases and J by 5 bases, 10 bases remained unmatched. Germline CDR1 reads SGHTA; CDR2 reads FQGNSA. This CDR3 contains 18 residues. The CDR3 reads CASSLPSTSGGAGDTQYF. CDR3 in DNA: TGTGCCAGCAGCTTACCCTCCACTAGCGGGGGGGCCGGAGATACGCAGTATTTT.

This clone appeared a single time. The gene calls are TRBV5-1 and TRBJ1-2; unclear D gene. The germline V and J ends were trimmed by 4 bases and 2 bases, with 9 bases remaining between them. Looked up from germline, CDR1 is SGHRS and CDR2 is YFSETQ. The CDR3 totals 13 residues. The CDR3 region is CASSPGSNYGYTF. CDR3 in DNA: TGCGCCAGCAGCCCCGGGAGCAACTATGGCTACACCTTC.

The gene calls are TRBV11-2 and TRBJ2-5, with D possibly being TRBD2 (6 bases). Looked up from germline, CDR1 is SGHAT and CDR2 is FQNNGV. V lost 11 bases and J 6 bases, leaving 22 bases between the germline ends. The CDR3 is 14 amino acids. CDR3 loop: CAVRRLARGKTQYF. The CDR3 DNA follows: TGTGCCGTTCGACGATTGGCGCGGGGAAAGACCCAGTACTTC.

The V gene is TRBV4-1, the J gene TRBJ1-2; weak D call: TRBD1 (6 bases). This CDR3 has 14 amino acids. Germline V gene sequence: CDR1 MGHRA, CDR2 YSYEKL. The V and J ends lost 9 bases and 0 bases respectively, with 14 bases between them. DNA for the CDR3: TGCGCCAGTAAGCAGGGGAAAGCTAACTATGGCTACACCTTC. Its protein product is CASKQGKANYGYTF.

The chain's CDR3 is CASSRKRQDSSGNTIYF. The CDR3 nucleotides read TGTGCCAGCAGCCGAAAAAGACAGGACAGCTCTGGAAACACCATATATTTT. The chain combines TRBV11-2 with TRBJ1-3; possibly TRBD1 for D (6 bases). The germline CDR1 and CDR2 sequences are SGHAT and FQNNGV. V was cut by 5 bases and J by 0 bases, with 17 bases left in between. The CDR3 length is 17 residues.

The chain links TRBV4-3 to TRBJ2-3, with D uncertain. CDR1 LGHNA and CDR2 YSLEER come from the germline V gene. The CDR3 is made up of 16 amino acids. V was cut by 0 bases and J by 1 base, with 11 bases left in between. CDR3 in DNA: TGCGCCAGCAGCCAAGATGCGTTTTTAGGCACAGATACGCAGTATTTT. Translating it yields CASSQDAFLGTDTQYF.

This clone has just one count. J is TRBJ2-7 and V is TRBV6-5; D is tentatively TRBD1 or TRBD2 (5 bases each). The germline V gene has CDR1 MNHEY and CDR2 SVGAGI. The CDR3 has 13 amino acids. Trimming removed 6 bases from V and 6 bases from J, with 15 bases in between. The CDR3 protein is CASRSVRGTEQYF. The CDR3, as DNA: TGTGCCAGCAGAAGTGTCCGAGGGACCGAGCAGTACTTC.